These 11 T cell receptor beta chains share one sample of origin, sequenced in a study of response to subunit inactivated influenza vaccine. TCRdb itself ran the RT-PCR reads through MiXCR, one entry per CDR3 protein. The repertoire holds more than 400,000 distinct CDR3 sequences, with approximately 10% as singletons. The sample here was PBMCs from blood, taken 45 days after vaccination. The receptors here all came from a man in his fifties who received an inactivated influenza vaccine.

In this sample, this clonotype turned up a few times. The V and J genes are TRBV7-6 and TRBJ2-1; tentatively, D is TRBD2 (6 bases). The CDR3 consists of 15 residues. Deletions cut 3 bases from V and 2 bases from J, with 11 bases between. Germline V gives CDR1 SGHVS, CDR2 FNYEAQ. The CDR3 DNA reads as TGTGCCAGCAGCTTTTACGGCGGGACCTACAATGAGCAGTTCTTC. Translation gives CASSFYGGTYNEQFF.

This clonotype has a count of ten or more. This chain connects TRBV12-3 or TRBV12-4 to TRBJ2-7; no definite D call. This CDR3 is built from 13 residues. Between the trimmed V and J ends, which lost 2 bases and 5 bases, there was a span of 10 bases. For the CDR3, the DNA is TGTGCCAGCAGTTTACTTGGAAGCCACGAGCAGTACTTC. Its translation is CASSLLGSHEQYF.

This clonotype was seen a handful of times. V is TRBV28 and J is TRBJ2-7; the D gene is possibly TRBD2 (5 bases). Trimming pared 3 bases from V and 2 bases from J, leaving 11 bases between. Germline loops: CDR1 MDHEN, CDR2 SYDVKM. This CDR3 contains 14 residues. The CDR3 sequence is CASSFATGTYEQYF. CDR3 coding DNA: TGTGCCAGCAGTTTCGCCACGGGGACCTACGAGCAGTACTTC. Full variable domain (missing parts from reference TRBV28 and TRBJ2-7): DVKVTQSSRYLVKRTGEKVFLECVQDMDHENMFWYRQDPGLGLRLIYFSYDVKMKEKGDIPEGYSVSREKKERFSLILESASTNQTSMYLCASSFATGTYEQYFGPGTRLTVT.

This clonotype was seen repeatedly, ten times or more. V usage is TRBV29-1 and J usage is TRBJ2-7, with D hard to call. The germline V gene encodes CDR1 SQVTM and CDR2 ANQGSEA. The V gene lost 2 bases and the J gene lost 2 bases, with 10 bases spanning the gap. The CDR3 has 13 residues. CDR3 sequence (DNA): TGCAGCGTTGAAAAGGAATCGACCTACGAGCAGTACTTC. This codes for CSVEKESTYEQYF.

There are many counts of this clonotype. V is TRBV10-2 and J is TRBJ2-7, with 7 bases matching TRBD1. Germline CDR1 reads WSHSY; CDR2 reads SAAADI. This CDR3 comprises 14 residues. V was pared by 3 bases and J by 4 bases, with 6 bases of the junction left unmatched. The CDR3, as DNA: TGCGCCAGCAGTGAAGGGACAGCCGTTTACGAGCAGTACTTC. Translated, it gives CASSEGTAVYEQYF.

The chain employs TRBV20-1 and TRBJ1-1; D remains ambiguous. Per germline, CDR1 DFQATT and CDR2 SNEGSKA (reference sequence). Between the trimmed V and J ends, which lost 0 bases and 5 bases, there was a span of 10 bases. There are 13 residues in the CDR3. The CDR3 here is CSAREGQYTEAFF. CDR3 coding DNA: TGCAGTGCTAGAGAAGGTCAATATACTGAAGCTTTCTTT.

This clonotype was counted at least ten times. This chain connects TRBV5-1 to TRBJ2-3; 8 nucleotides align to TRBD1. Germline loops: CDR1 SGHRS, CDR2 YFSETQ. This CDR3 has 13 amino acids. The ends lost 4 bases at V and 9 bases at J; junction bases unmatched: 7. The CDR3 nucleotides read TGCGCCAGCAGCACACAACAGGGGGACACGCAGTATTTT. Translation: CASSTQQGDTQYF.

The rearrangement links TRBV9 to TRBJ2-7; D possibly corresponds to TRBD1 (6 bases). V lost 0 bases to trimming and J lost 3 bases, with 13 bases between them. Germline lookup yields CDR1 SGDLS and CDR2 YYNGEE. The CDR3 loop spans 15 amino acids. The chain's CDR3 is CASSVAPGQNYEQYF. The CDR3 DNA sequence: TGTGCCAGCAGCGTAGCTCCCGGACAGAACTACGAGCAGTACTTC.

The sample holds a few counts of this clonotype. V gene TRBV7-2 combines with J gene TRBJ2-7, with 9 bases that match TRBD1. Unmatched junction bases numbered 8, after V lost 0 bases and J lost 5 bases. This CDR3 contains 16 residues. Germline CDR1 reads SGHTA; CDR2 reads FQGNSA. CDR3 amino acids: CASSLAGQDRGHEQYF. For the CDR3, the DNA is TGTGCCAGCAGCTTAGCGGGACAGGACAGGGGTCACGAGCAGTACTTC.

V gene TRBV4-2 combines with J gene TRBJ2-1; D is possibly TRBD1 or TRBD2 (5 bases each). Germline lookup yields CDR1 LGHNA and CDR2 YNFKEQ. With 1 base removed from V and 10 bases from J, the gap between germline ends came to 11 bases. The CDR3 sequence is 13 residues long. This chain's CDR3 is CASSQVIRGEQFF. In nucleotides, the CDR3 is TGTGCCAGCAGCCAAGTTATTCGGGGCGAGCAGTTCTTC.

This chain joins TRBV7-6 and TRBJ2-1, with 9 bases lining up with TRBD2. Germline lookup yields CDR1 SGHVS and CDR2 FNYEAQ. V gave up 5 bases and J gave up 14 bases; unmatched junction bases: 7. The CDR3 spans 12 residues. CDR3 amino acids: CASSTERGDKFF. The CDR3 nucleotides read TGTGCCAGCAGCACTGAGCGGGGGGACAAGTTCTTC.